The 14 T cell receptor beta chains in this list originate from one sample, sequenced in a study of blood T cells in healthy people across ages. The authors ran a second PCR of about 7 to 12 cycles using a sample-barcoded 5' primer and a J-beta primer mix. TCRdb analysed the 5' RACE reads with MiXCR anew, one entry per CDR3 protein. This sample carries roughly 800,000 distinct CDR3 sequences, roughly 26% of them seen once, and the ten largest clones take 2.5% to 3.5%. The same data also went into a second study, on T cells of mothers and their children.

The sequencing sample was made of blood. The receptors shown here come from a boy between 10 and 17 years old in good health.

The chain couples TRBV6-2 or TRBV6-3 to TRBJ2-5; 10 positions agree with TRBD2. This CDR3 has 15 amino acids. Germline V lookup: CDR1 MNHEY, CDR2 SVGEGT. The V and J ends lost 5 bases and 0 bases, in that order; junction bases with no gene match: 3. CDR3 coding DNA: TGTGCCAGCAGTCCCGGGACTAGCGACCAAGAGACCCAGTACTTC. It specifies CASSPGTSDQETQYF.

This clonotype has only a few counts. The V call is TRBV3-1, the J call TRBJ2-7; maybe TRBD2 (6 bases). Per germline, CDR1 LGHDT and CDR2 YNNKEL (reference sequence). CDR3 size: 16 residues. V was clipped by 2 bases and J by 3 bases, with 17 bases between them. CDR3 residues: CASSQTGGKFYYEQYF. The CDR3 DNA sequence: TGTGCCAGCAGCCAAACTGGGGGGAAGTTTTACTACGAGCAGTACTTC.

The gene calls are TRBV14 and TRBJ2-5; D possibly corresponds to TRBD2 (7 bases). The CDR3 totals 16 residues. CDR1 is SGHDN and CDR2 is FVKESK in the germline V gene. V lost 2 bases to trimming and J lost 1 base, with 14 bases between them. The CDR3 region is CASSQRGAKGQETQYF. For the CDR3, the DNA is TGTGCCAGCAGCCAACGGGGGGCAAAGGGCCAAGAGACCCAGTACTTC.

This clonotype has just a few counts. The rearrangement uses TRBV20-1 and TRBJ2-7, with TRBD1 as a possible D gene (6 bases). The CDR3 is 12 amino acids. From germline, CDR1 is DFQATT and CDR2 SNEGSKA (reference sequence). Trimming shortened V by 6 bases and J by 2 bases, and 11 bases separated the two germline ends. The CDR3 DNA follows: TGCAGTGCCCCGGACAGTACCTACGAGCAGTACTTC. It encodes CSAPDSTYEQYF.

The sample holds a few counts of this clonotype. V usage is TRBV20-1 and J usage is TRBJ2-7; possibly TRBD2 for D (5 bases). The germline CDR1 and CDR2 sequences are DFQATT and SNEGSKA (reference sequence). V shed 1 base and J shed 6 bases, with 10 bases lying between them. The length of the CDR3 is 12 residues. DNA for the CDR3: TGCAGTGCTAGAGGAACACGGGGCGAGCAGTACTTC. It yields the protein CSARGTRGEQYF.

The rearrangement joins TRBV29-1 to TRBJ2-2, with D unclear. The CDR3 length is 13 residues. V was clipped by 4 bases and J by 1 base, with 7 bases between them. The germline CDR1 and CDR2 sequences are SQVTM and ANQGSEA. As DNA, the CDR3 is TGCAGCGTTGTTCGACAGAACACCGGGGAGCTGTTTTTT. Protein: CSVVRQNTGELFF.

The chain is built from TRBV6-1 and TRBJ2-7; the match to TRBD2 covers 14 bases. The CDR3 is 16 residues long. V lost 5 bases, J lost 6 bases, and 9 bases stayed unmatched. Looked up from germline, CDR1 is MNHNS and CDR2 is SASEGT. The CDR3 DNA follows: TGTGCCAGCAGTACAGGACTAGCGGGGGGTTCAGGCGAGCAGTACTTC. Translating it yields CASSTGLAGGSGEQYF.

This clonotype was recorded only once. The V gene is TRBV12-3 or TRBV12-4, the J gene TRBJ1-5, with 7 bases fitting TRBD1. The CDR3 contains 13 residues. J lost 3 bases, V lost 8 bases, and 4 bases had no gene match. The CDR3 sequence: CASVDRDNQPQHF. CDR3 nucleotide sequence: TGTGCCAGCGTCGACAGGGACAATCAGCCCCAGCATTTT.

This clonotype has only a few counts. The genes are TRBV29-1 and TRBJ2-7; D gene unclear. V lost 4 bases, J lost 1 base, and 8 bases lay in between. This CDR3 has 12 residues. Germline V lookup: CDR1 SQVTM, CDR2 ANQGSEA. DNA for the CDR3: TGCAGCGTTGTATCGGAATCCTACGAGCAGTACTTC. Translation: CSVVSESYEQYF.

V usage is TRBV12-5 and J usage is TRBJ2-5; D might be TRBD1 (6 bases). The J call may be wrong; the DNA end is better matched by TRBJ2-7. This CDR3 comprises 15 residues. Germline values: CDR1 LGHNT, CDR2 FRNRAP. In nucleotides, the CDR3 is TGTGCTAGTGGTTTGGTTGACAGGCGTGCCTACGAGCAGTACTTC. Amino acid sequence: CASGLVDRRAYEQYF.

Of note for this clonotype: Without the conserved terminal phenylalanine or tryptophan, this CDR3 likely stems from a read error. The chain couples TRBV7-3 to TRBJ2-5, with a possible D match to TRBD1 (5 bases). Deletions cut 3 bases from V and 1 base from J, with 12 bases between. Germline CDR1 is SGHTA and CDR2 is FQGTGA. The CDR3 spans 15 residues. CDR3 nucleotide sequence: TGTGCCAGCAGCTTGGCAGGGCTCCCCCAAGAGACCCAGTACCTC. This codes for CASSLAGLPQETQYL.

The V call is TRBV7-7, the J call TRBJ2-7; D gene unclear. The J call is in doubt because the DNA end fits TRBJ2-5 better. This CDR3 comprises 15 residues. Germline V gene lookup returns CDR1 SSHAT and CDR2 FNYEAQ (reference sequence). DNA for the CDR3: TGTGCCAGCAGCCCCCAAGGGCTGGCGAGGGAGACCCAGTACTTC. Its translation is CASSPQGLARETQYF.

The J gene is TRBJ1-3, the V gene TRBV12-3 or TRBV12-4; 9 nucleotides align to TRBD1. The length of the CDR3 is 16 residues. V was pared by 7 bases and J by 4 bases, with 11 bases of the junction left unmatched. CDR3 in amino acids: CASILRDRVSGNTIYF. In DNA, the CDR3 is TGTGCCAGCATTCTCCGGGACAGGGTTTCAGGAAACACCATATATTTT.

The chain recombines TRBV9 with TRBJ2-3, with 7 bases fitting TRBD1. With V trimmed by 0 bases and J by 4 bases, 8 bases remained unmatched. The CDR3 is 16 residues long. Per germline, CDR1 SGDLS and CDR2 YYNGEE. This CDR3 reads CASSVVGTDLPDTQYF. The CDR3 DNA sequence: TGTGCCAGCAGCGTAGTTGGGACAGACCTTCCAGATACGCAGTATTTT.